These 30 T cell receptor beta chains came from one sample sequenced in a study of blood T cells in healthy people across ages. Using a J-beta primer mix together with a sample-barcoded 5' primer, a second PCR was run for roughly 6 to 12 cycles. TCRdb passed the 5' RACE reads through MiXCR, listing each CDR3 protein once. The data show roughly 640,000 distinct CDR3 sequences, approximately 30% seen once. The sequencing sample was made of blood. These receptor sequences come from a woman older than 75 in good health.

This clonotype has more than one count but fewer than ten. It may be a read error: a sequence one base away is much more abundant. The gene calls are TRBV7-9 and TRBJ2-3, with 9 nucleotides matching TRBD2. CDR3 length: 14 amino acids. Germline assignment: CDR1 SEHNR and CDR2 FQNEAQ (reference sequence). The CDR3 here is CASSSGTSSDTRYF. DNA of the CDR3: TGTGCCAGCAGTTCCGGGACTAGCTCAGATACGCGGTATTTT. The full variable domain, its missing parts supplied by reference TRBV7-9 and TRBJ2-3, is DTGVSQNPRHKITKRGQNVTFRCDPISEHNRLYWYRQTLGQGPEFLTYFQNEAQLEKSRLLSDRFSAERPKGSFSTLEIQRTEQGDSAMYLCASSSGTSSDTRYFGPGTRLTVL.

In its sample, this clonotype was seen a few times. The rearrangement links TRBV6-6 to TRBJ1-5; D remains unclear. Germline-derived CDR1 and CDR2 are MNHNY and SVGAGI (reference sequence). CDR3 length: 16 residues. Deletions cut 2 bases from V and 3 bases from J, with 14 bases between. This CDR3 is CASSYGNSGINQPQHF. CDR3 in DNA: TGTGCCAGCAGTTACGGAAATTCAGGCATCAATCAGCCCCAGCATTTT.

This clonotype was counted once. The chain uses TRBV12-3 or TRBV12-4 and TRBJ2-7, with 7 bases that match TRBD1. The CDR3 is 14 residues long. V lost 2 bases and J lost 5; bases outside the gene matches: 6. CDR3 amino acids: CASSLRQGPHEQYF. CDR3 in DNA: TGTGCCAGCAGTTTACGACAGGGCCCCCACGAGCAGTACTTC.

In this sample, this clonotype turned up many times. This sequence joins TRBV5-6 and TRBJ2-1, with D possibly being TRBD1 (5 bases). This CDR3 is built from 16 residues. V was trimmed by 1 base and J by 5 bases, leaving 16 bases between them. Germline CDR1 and CDR2: SGHDT and YYEEEE. The CDR3 nucleotides read TGTGCCAGCAGCTTGCGGTTAATAGTGGGGCACAATGAGCAGTTCTTC. Amino acids: CASSLRLIVGHNEQFF.

The chain combines TRBV7-2 with TRBJ1-6; tentative D call: TRBD1 (5 bases). With 7 bases removed from V and 5 bases from J, the gap between germline ends came to 18 bases. This CDR3 spans 16 amino acids. Germline loops: CDR1 SGHTA, CDR2 FQGNSA. DNA of the CDR3: TGTGCCAGCAACTTGAGTGCAGGACATCATAATTCACCCCTCCACTTT. The encoded protein is CASNLSAGHHNSPLHF.

This clonotype was counted ten times or more. This sequence joins TRBV11-2 and TRBJ2-7; perhaps TRBD1 as D (5 bases). This CDR3 contains 12 residues. Germline CDR1 and CDR2: SGHAT and FQNNGV. The V and J ends lost 4 bases and 9 bases respectively, with 13 bases between them. CDR3 loop: CASSSPGLMQYF. CDR3 nucleotides: TGTGCCAGCAGCTCCCCAGGGCTGATGCAGTACTTC.

J is TRBJ2-5 and V is TRBV5-1, with D hard to call. Per the germline V gene, CDR1 is SGHRS and CDR2 is YFSETQ. The V end was cut by 4 bases, the J end by 1 base, with 14 bases between. The CDR3 totals 15 residues. Written as DNA, the CDR3 is TGCGCCAGCAGCCCCTCCGGTCAACTCCAAGAGACCCAGTACTTC. Protein product: CASSPSGQLQETQYF.

The V gene is TRBV20-1, the J gene TRBJ2-1; 9 nucleotides match TRBD2. Near its end, the DNA agrees better with TRBJ2-7, so the J call may be wrong. In germline, CDR1 is DFQATT, CDR2 SNEGSKA (reference sequence). The CDR3 is 15 amino acids. The CDR3 nucleotides are TGCAGTGCTAGCAATGCGGGGGGGCCCTACAATGAGCAGTACTTC. Translated: CSASNAGGPYNEQYF.

This clonotype appeared many times. The rearrangement joins TRBV3-1 to TRBJ2-3; unclear D gene. CDR3 length equals 13 residues. From germline, CDR1 is LGHDT and CDR2 YNNKEL (reference sequence). The V end was cut by 1 base, the J end by 6 bases, with 8 bases between. This CDR3 reads CASSQGPVDTQYF. The CDR3 DNA follows: TGTGCCAGCAGCCAAGGTCCAGTGGATACGCAGTATTTT.

This clonotype appeared many times. The V call is TRBV20-1, the J call TRBJ1-6; maybe TRBD1 (6 bases). The germline V and J ends were trimmed by 2 bases and 0 bases, with 11 bases remaining between them. Germline CDR1 DFQATT, CDR2 SNEGSKA (reference sequence). This CDR3 has 16 residues. The CDR3 coding sequence is TGCAGTGCTAGACCGCTACAGGGCTCCTATAATTCACCCCTCCACTTT. Translating gives CSARPLQGSYNSPLHF.

The chain carries TRBV30 and TRBJ1-3; 11 nucleotides align to TRBD1. This CDR3 contains 15 residues. Germline lookup yields CDR1 GTSNPN and CDR2 SVGIG (reference sequence). Trimming cost V 3 bases and J 4 bases; bases outside gene matches: 5. This CDR3 reads CAWRDRGRAGNTIYF. The CDR3 nucleotides are TGTGCCTGGAGGGACAGGGGGCGCGCAGGAAACACCATATATTTT.

This clonotype was observed many times. The CDR3 DNA sequence: TGTGCCAGCAGTAGGCCCTTGCGCACAGATACGCAGTATTTT. Translating it yields CASSRPLRTDTQYF. The chain couples TRBV6-2 or TRBV6-3 to TRBJ2-3, with D hard to call. The CDR3 is made up of 14 amino acids. CDR1 MNHEY and CDR2 SVGEGT come from the germline V gene. V gave up 5 bases and J gave up 1 base, with 10 bases separating them.

The chain is built from TRBV7-8 and TRBJ1-1; D is unclear. The length of the CDR3 is 15 residues. With 4 bases removed from V and 4 bases from J, the gap between germline ends came to 16 bases. Germline values: CDR1 SGHVS, CDR2 FQNEAQ. DNA of the CDR3: TGTGCCAGCAGCTCCAGAGGGAATTACGTCACTGAAGCTTTCTTT. This sequence encodes CASSSRGNYVTEAFF. Supplemented by reference TRBV7-8 and TRBJ1-1, the full variable domain reads GAGVSQSPRYKVAKRGQDVALRCDPISGHVSLFWYQQALGQGPEFLTYFQNEAQLDKSGLPSDRFFAERPEGSVSTLKIQRTQQEDSAVYLCASSSRGNYVTEAFFGQGTRLTVV.

This clonotype was counted at least ten times. V usage is TRBV5-1 and J usage is TRBJ2-5, with 7 bases identical to TRBD2. The CDR3 is 15 amino acids. V was pared by 4 bases and J by 2 bases, with 8 bases of the junction left unmatched. The V gene's germline CDR1 is SGHRS and CDR2 YFSETQ. The CDR3 region is CASSRGAGDQETQYF. CDR3 in DNA: TGCGCCAGCAGCCGAGGGGCGGGGGATCAAGAGACCCAGTACTTC.

This clonotype was seen a handful of times. This rearrangement joins TRBV5-1 to TRBJ1-1; 7 bases line up with TRBD1. Germline CDR1 SGHRS, CDR2 YFSETQ. J was trimmed by 3 bases and V by 4 bases; bases with no gene match: 12. The CDR3 contains 16 residues. CDR3 DNA: TGCGCCAGCAGCGCCGGGGACAGTGTGGGAGACACTGAAGCTTTCTTT. It encodes CASSAGDSVGDTEAFF.

V is TRBV14 and J is TRBJ1-4; TRBD1 might be the D (5 bases). CDR3 length equals 15 residues. Trimming took off 4 bases at V and 2 bases at J, with 11 bases between the two ends. Germline CDR1 SGHDN, CDR2 FVKESK. For the CDR3, the DNA is TGTGCCAGCAGCCCAGGGACGCACACTAATGAAAAACTGTTTTTT. Translating gives CASSPGTHTNEKLFF.

Comment on this clonotype: A read error may produce the germline difference seen at one junction end. The chain employs TRBV6-5 and TRBJ2-2, with TRBD1 as a possible D gene (6 bases). The CDR3 covers 15 residues. Per germline, CDR1 MNHEY and CDR2 SVGAGI. CDR3 bases: TGTGCCAGCAGTTACAAGGGGGTTGGGACCGGGGAGCGGTTTTTT. It specifies CASSYKGVGTGERFF.

Worth noting for this clonotype: A read error is possible here, since a much larger clone lies one base away. The chain couples TRBV20-1 to TRBJ2-7; TRBD2 aligns across 9 bases. The CDR3 is 14 amino acids. V lost 6 bases and J lost 6; bases outside the gene matches: 12. Germline-derived CDR1 and CDR2 are DFQATT and SNEGSKA (reference sequence). CDR3 in DNA: TGCAGTGCCAAGAGGGGCGGGGGGGCCCGCGAGCAGTACTTC. It is translated as CSAKRGGGAREQYF.

This sequence joins TRBV5-1 and TRBJ1-1; 8 bases are shared with TRBD1. V was pared by 0 bases and J by 0 bases, with 13 bases of the junction left unmatched. Germline V gene lookup returns CDR1 SGHRS and CDR2 YFSETQ. The CDR3 loop spans 19 amino acids. CDR3 region: CASSLASGTGEFMNTEAFF. CDR3 DNA sequence: TGCGCCAGCAGCTTGGCATCCGGGACAGGAGAATTTATGAACACTGAAGCTTTCTTT.

The genes are TRBV20-1 and TRBJ1-1; TRBD1 is a possible D gene (5 bases). V was cut by 6 bases and J by 6 bases, with 17 bases left in between. The CDR3 loop spans 13 amino acids. CDR1 and CDR2 from the germline V gene are DFQATT and SNEGSKA (reference sequence). DNA for the CDR3: TGCAGTGCACCGGGACGGCCAAGACCTGAAGCTTTCTTT. Protein: CSAPGRPRPEAFF.

This CDR3 is CASSESTGRQETQYF. The CDR3, as DNA: TGTGCCAGCAGTGAAAGTACAGGCAGGCAAGAGACCCAGTACTTC. This chain connects TRBV6-1 to TRBJ2-5, with a possible D match to TRBD1 (5 bases). CDR3 length equals 15 residues. V was clipped by 2 bases and J by 2 bases, with 12 bases between them. Germline V gene sequence: CDR1 MNHNS, CDR2 SASEGT.

This chain connects TRBV27 to TRBJ2-7, with 9 bases identical to TRBD1. Trimming at V came to 6 bases and at J to 7 bases, leaving 16 bases not matched to a gene. Germline loops: CDR1 MNHEY, CDR2 SMNVEV (reference sequence). CDR3 size: 16 residues. The CDR3 bases are TGTGCCAGCAGCGCAGGTTGGGGACAGGGAAAGGGGGAGCAGTACTTC. Protein sequence: CASSAGWGQGKGEQYF.

This chain connects TRBV18 to TRBJ1-1; TRBD1 matches at 7 bases. Germline V gene lookup returns CDR1 KGHSH and CDR2 LQKENI. After removal of 3 bases from V and 5 bases from J, the junction contained 6 bases not matched to a gene. The CDR3 is made up of 14 amino acids. The CDR3 sequence is CASSPRSGGTEAFF. DNA for the CDR3: TGTGCCAGCTCACCTCGTTCAGGGGGAACTGAAGCTTTCTTT.

This clonotype was picked up many times. In nucleotides, the CDR3 is TGCAGTGCGGAAACCCCGGGACCAAGTACCTACAATGAGCAGTTCTTC. This gives the protein CSAETPGPSTYNEQFF. This chain uses TRBV20-1 with TRBJ2-1; the D call may be TRBD1 or TRBD2 (5 bases each). The CDR3 contains 16 residues. Trimming removed 6 bases at V and 2 bases at J, with 20 bases between. Per the germline V gene, CDR1 is DFQATT and CDR2 is SNEGSKA (reference sequence).

J is TRBJ2-2 and V is TRBV9; 7 bases match TRBD2. V lost 4 bases, J lost 10 bases, and 13 bases stayed unmatched. CDR1 SGDLS and CDR2 YYNGEE come from the germline V gene. The CDR3 is 15 residues long. This chain's CDR3 is CASSPRGVRSVELFF. The CDR3 region has the DNA TGTGCCAGCAGCCCCCGGGGGGTTCGTTCGGTGGAGCTGTTTTTT.

The chain joins TRBV14 to TRBJ2-3; tentative D call: TRBD1 (6 bases). The V gene's germline CDR1 is SGHDN and CDR2 FVKESK. The CDR3 sequence is 15 residues long. The V and J ends lost 3 bases and 1 base respectively, with 11 bases between them. The CDR3 DNA reads as TGTGCCAGCAGCCAGGTCCAGGGGCGCACAGATACGCAGTATTTT. It is translated as CASSQVQGRTDTQYF.

The rearrangement uses TRBV6-5 and TRBJ2-7; D remains unclear. Germline V gene sequence: CDR1 MNHEY, CDR2 SVGAGI. Deletions cut 1 base from V and 0 bases from J, with 7 bases between. This CDR3 region has 14 residues. The CDR3, as DNA: TGTGCCAGCAGTTACTACCAAAACTCCTACGAGCAGTACTTC. It codes for CASSYYQNSYEQYF.

V gene TRBV5-5 combines with J gene TRBJ1-6; 8 positions agree with TRBD1. V was clipped by 4 bases and J by 5 bases; unmatched bases: 5. This CDR3 spans 15 amino acids. The germline V gene has CDR1 SGHKS and CDR2 YYEKEE (reference sequence). For the CDR3, the DNA is TGTGCCAGCAGCCAGGACAGGGTTAATAATTCACCCCTCCACTTT. Residues: CASSQDRVNNSPLHF.

This clonotype was seen many times. This chain joins TRBV7-2 and TRBJ2-3; D may be TRBD1 (6 bases). The V gene lost 1 base and the J gene lost 5 bases, with 16 bases spanning the gap. Germline CDR1 reads SGHTA; CDR2 reads FQGNSA. There are 16 residues in the CDR3. The CDR3 DNA sequence: TGTGCCAGCAGCTTAGTCACAGGGAGTTCGGGAGATACGCAGTATTTT. This translates into CASSLVTGSSGDTQYF.

In its sample, this clonotype was seen many times. The gene calls are TRBV20-1 and TRBJ2-7; 8 bases align to TRBD2. Germline values: CDR1 DFQATT, CDR2 SNEGSKA (reference sequence). J was trimmed by 2 bases and V by 0 bases; bases with no gene match: 9. The CDR3 totals 16 residues. The CDR3 DNA reads as TGCAGTGCTAGAGAAAGTACTAGCGGTTCTCCCTACGAGCAGTACTTC. It translates to CSARESTSGSPYEQYF.